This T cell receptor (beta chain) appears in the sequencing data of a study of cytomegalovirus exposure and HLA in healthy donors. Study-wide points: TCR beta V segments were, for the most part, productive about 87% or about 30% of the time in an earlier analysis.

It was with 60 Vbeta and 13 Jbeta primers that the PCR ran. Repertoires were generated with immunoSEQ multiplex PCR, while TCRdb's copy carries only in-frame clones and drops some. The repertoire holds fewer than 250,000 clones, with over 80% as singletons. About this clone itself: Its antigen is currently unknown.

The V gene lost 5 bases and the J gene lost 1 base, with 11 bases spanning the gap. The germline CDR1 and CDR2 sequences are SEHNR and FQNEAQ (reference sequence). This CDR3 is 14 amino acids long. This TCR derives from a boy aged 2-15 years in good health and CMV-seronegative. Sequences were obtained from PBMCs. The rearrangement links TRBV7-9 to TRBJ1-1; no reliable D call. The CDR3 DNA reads TGTGCCAGCAGCCCGGGGAGGGCGAACACTGAAGCTTTCTTT. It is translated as CASSPGRANTEAFF.